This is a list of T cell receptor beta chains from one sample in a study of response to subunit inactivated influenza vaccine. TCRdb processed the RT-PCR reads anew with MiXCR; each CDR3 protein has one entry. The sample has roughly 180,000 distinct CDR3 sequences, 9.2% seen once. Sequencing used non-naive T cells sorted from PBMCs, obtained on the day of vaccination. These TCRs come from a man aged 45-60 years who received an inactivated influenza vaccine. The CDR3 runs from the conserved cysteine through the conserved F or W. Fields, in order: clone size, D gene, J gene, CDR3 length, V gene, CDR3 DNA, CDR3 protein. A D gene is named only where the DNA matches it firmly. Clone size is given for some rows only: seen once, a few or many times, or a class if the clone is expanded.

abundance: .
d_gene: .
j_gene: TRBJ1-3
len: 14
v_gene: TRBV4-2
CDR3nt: TGTGCCAGCAGCCAAGATCCAGCTGGAAACACCATATATTTT
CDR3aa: CASSQDPAGNTIYF

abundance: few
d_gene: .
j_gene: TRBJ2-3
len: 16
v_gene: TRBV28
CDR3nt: TGTGCCAGCAGTTTATATCGGGCAGGCCGGACAGATACGCAGTATTTT
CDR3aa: CASSLYRAGRTDTQYF

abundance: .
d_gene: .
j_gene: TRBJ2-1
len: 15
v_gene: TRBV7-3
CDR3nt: TGTGCCAGCAGCTTAGAGGGAGTATCCTACAATGAGCAGTTCTTC
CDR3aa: CASSLEGVSYNEQFF

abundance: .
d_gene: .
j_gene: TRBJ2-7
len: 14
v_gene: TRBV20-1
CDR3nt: TGCAGTGCTACCAGACGGGTTTACTCCTACGAGCAGTACTTC
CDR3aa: CSATRRVYSYEQYF

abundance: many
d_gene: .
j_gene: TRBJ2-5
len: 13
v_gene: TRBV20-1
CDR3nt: TGCAGTGCTATAACGGGGCGGGACGGGACCCAGTACTTC
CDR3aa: CSAITGRDGTQYF

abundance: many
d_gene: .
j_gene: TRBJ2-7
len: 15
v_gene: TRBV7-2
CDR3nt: TGTGCCAGCAGCGCCCGAGGGGGGGGCCCTTACGAGCAGTACTTC
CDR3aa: CASSARGGGPYEQYF

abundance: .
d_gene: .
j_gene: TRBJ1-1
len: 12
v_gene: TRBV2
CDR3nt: TGTGCCAGCAGGGGCACCCCCCACGGAGCTTTCTTT
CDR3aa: CASRGTPHGAFF

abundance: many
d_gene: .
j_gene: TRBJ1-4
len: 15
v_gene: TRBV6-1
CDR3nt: TGTGCCAGCAGGAACCAGCCAGCCTCTAATGAAAAACTGTTTTTT
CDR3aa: CASRNQPASNEKLFF

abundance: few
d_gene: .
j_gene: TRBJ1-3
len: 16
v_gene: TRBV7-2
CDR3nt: TGTGCCAGCAGCCCCACGTCGGGGGGGGATGGAAACACCATATATTTT
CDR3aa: CASSPTSGGDGNTIYF

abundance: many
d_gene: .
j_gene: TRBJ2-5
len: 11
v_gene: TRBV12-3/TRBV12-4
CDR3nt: TGTGCCAGCAGCCGACAGCGGACCCAGTACTTC
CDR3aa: CASSRQRTQYF

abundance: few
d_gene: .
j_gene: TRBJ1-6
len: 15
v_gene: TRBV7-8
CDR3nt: TGTGCCAGCAGCTTAGCGGGGCAGGGTAATTCACCCCTCCACTTT
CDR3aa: CASSLAGQGNSPLHF

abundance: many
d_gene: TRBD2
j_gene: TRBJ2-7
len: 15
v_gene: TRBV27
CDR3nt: TGTGCCAGCAGTCCCCTCGGGCCAGGGACTACCGAGCAGTACTTC
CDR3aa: CASSPLGPGTTEQYF

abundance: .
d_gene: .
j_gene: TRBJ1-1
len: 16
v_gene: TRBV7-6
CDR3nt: TGTGCCAGCAGCTCGGTTCGGGGGCTCGGTGAGACTGAAGCTTTCTTT
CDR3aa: CASSSVRGLGETEAFF

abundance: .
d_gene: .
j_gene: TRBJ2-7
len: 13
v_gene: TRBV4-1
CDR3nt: TGCGCCAGCAGCCAAGTTACGGGGTTCCAGCAGTACTTC
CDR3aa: CASSQVTGFQQYF

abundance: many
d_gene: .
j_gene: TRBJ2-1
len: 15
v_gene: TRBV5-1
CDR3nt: TGCGCCAGCAGCTCGGGGCCCTCCGGGTACAATGAGCAGTTCTTC
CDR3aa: CASSSGPSGYNEQFF

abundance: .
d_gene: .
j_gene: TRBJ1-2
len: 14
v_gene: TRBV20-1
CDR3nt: TGCAGTGCTAGAGATCTAATACAAAACTATGGCTACACCTTC
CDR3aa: CSARDLIQNYGYTF

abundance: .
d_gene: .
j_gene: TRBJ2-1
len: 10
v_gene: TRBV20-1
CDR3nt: TGCAGTGCTAATTCGCCGGGGCAGTTCTTC
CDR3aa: CSANSPGQFF

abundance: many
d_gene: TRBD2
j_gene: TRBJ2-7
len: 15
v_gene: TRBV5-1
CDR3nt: TGCGCCAGCAGCTTCGGGACTACAGGTATCCACGAGCAGTACTTC
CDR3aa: CASSFGTTGIHEQYF

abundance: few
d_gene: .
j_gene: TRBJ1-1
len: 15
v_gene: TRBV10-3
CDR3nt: TGTGCCATCAGTGAGTCGGGTCAGGGGAACACTGAAGCTTTCTTT
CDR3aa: CAISESGQGNTEAFF

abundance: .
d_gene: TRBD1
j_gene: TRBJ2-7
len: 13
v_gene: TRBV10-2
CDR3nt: TGCGCCAGCAGTGTGGGACAGCCCTACGAGCAGTACTTC
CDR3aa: CASSVGQPYEQYF

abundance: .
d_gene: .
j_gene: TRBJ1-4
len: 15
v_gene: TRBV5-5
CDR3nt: TGTGTCAGCAGCTTGAAACCGAGCAACAATGAAAAACTGTTTTTT
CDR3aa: CVSSLKPSNNEKLFF

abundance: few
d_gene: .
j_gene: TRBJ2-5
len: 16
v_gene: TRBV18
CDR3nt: TGTGCCAGCTCACCCCCGGGGACTTGGATCCAAGAGACCCAGTACTTC
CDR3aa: CASSPPGTWIQETQYF

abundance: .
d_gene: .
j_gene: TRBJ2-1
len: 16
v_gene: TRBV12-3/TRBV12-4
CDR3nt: TGTGCCAGCAGTCGCCCCCTAGCTAGCGTCCCAAATGAGCAGTTCTTC
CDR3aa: CASSRPLASVPNEQFF

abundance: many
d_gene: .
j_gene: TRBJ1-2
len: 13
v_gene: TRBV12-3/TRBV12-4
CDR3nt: TGTGCCAGCAGTCCCCGCGGACAGTATGGCTACACCTTC
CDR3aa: CASSPRGQYGYTF